This TCR beta chain was observed in a study of regulatory T cells in long-lasting Graves disease (dated by TCRdb to the early 2020s). Turning to the overall study: Persistent Graves' disease meant more than 5 years of antithyroid drug treatment with TSH receptor autoantibodies that stayed positive. This study used TCR sequencing and RNA sequencing of peripheral blood to compare persistent Graves' disease patients against newly diagnosed Graves' disease patients. The study was registered as a clinical trial and conducted in China. A total of around 35 samples underwent TCR sequencing, from some 13 patients with persistent Graves' disease and 20 patients with newly diagnosed Graves' disease. In the clinical cohort, patients with persistent Graves' disease had used antithyroid drugs for an average of around 9.9 years. Study-wide findings and limitations: Only the TCR beta chain was sequenced and analyzed. Preferential use of TRBV28, TRBJ1-2 and TRBJ2-5 was observed in persistent disease, whereas TRBV20-1 and TRBJ2-1 were favored in newly diagnosed disease. The study examined only peripheral blood because the primary lesion, thyroid tissue, could not be accessed. The small sample size was acknowledged by the authors as a limitation that may reduce accuracy. Lower TCR Shannon entropy and fewer highly expanded clones were observed in persistent Graves' disease patients than in newly diagnosed patients, which suggested clonal expansion. More public clonotypes were shared among persistent patients (approximately 3,000) than among newly diagnosed patients (966).

V lost 3 bases and J lost 2 bases, and the count of bases not matched to a germline gene is 9. CDR1 and CDR2, looked up from the germline V gene, are SNHLY and FYNNEI. From the cysteine up to the phenylalanine, the CDR3 has a length of 16 residues. CDR3 DNA only is kept here, 48 bases in frame from base 1. This clonotype was detected only a few times. Its binding antigen is unknown. Base qualities were left out, and no much larger clone turns up one base away. The library was built by means of multiplex PCR. TCRdb shows the sequencer as Illumina HiSeq 4000. iRepertoire HTBI primers and Arm-PCR amplification of CDR3 regions were used to construct TCR beta libraries. PCR products were gel purified before sequencing. In the original analysis: A total of 62 TRBV and 14 TRBJ segments were identified across samples and were used for gene usage analysis of CDR3 amino acid clonotypes. Filtered high-quality paired reads were merged into contigs using COPE and FqMerger. BLAST was used to align contigs to IMGT TRBV, TRBD and TRBJ reference genes, and CDR3 was defined according to IMGT. Any clonotype with a frequency above 0.1% was counted as a highly expanded clone. Shannon entropy was used to measure repertoire diversity, and the Gini coefficient was used to measure V-J evenness. A clonotype was considered public if more than one individual shared it. TCRdb reanalyzed the raw reads on its own, using fastp at Q25 for trimming and MiXCR for clone calling, and kept in-frame beta chains. For every CDR3 protein sequence, its rows merge into one entry that carries the most common genes and DNA. These V and J calls are TCRdb output, not the study's own analysis. Present in this sample are 400,000 to 500,000 distinct CDR3 sequences, about a fifth of which were seen just once. The ten largest clones represent less than 9% of the sample.

What the time point label conveys for this sample: persistent/refractory GD, antithyroid drugs over 5 years with positive TRAb. For both TCR sequencing and RNA sequencing, RNA was extracted from PBMCs using TRIzol. The diagnosis of Graves' disease followed American Thyroid Association guidelines. Recruitment of patients was carried out at an endocrinology department in Xi'an, China. From each patient, approximately 9 milliliters of peripheral blood was collected into an EDTA anticoagulant tube. Ficoll Paque Plus density gradient separation was used to isolate PBMCs, and no further T cell sorting was performed. An Agilent 2100 Bioanalyzer and agarose gel were used to check RNA quality, while a NanoDrop 2000 measured RNA concentration.

This clonotype was sampled from a female donor with Graves disease. The sequence links TRBV2 to TRBJ2-7; 8 middle bases align to TRBD2. The material was peripheral blood mononuclear cells (PBMCs), obtained when the disease was refractory, from a patient treated with antithyroid drugs. The DNA sequence is given as TGTGCCAGCAGTGAGCCCGGGGGGGGGGCGGCCTACGAGCAGTACTTC. Translated, it gives CASSEPGGGAAYEQYF. Joined to the reference TRBV2 and TRBJ2-7 proteins, this CDR3 gives the full variable domain: EPEVTQTPSHQVTQMGQEVILRCVPISNHLYFYWYRQILGQKVEFLVSFYNNEISEKSEIFDDQFSVERPDGSNFTLKIRSTKLEDSAMYFCASSEPGGGAAYEQYFGPGTRLTVT.